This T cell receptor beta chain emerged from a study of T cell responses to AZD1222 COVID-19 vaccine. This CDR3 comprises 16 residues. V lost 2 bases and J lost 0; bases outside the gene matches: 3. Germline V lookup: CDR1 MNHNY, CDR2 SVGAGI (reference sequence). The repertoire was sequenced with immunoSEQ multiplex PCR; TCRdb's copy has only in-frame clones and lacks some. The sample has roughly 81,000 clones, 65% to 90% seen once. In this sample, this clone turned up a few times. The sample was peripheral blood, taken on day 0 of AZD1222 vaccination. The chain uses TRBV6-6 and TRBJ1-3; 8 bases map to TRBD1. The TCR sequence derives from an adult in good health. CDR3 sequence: CASSYRQGSSGNTIYF. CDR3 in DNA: TGTGCCAGCAGTTACCGACAGGGGAGCTCTGGAAACACCATATATTTT.